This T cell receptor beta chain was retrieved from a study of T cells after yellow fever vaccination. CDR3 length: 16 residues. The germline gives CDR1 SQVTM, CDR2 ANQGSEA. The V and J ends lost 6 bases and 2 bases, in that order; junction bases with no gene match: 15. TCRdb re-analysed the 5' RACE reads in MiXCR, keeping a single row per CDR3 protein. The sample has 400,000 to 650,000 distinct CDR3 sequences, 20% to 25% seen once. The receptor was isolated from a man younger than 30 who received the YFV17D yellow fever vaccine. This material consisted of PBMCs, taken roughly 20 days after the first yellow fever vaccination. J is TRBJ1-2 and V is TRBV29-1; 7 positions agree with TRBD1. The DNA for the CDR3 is TGCAGCGTCCTCTGGGGGTGGGACAGAGGGAACTATGGCTACACCTTC. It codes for CSVLWGWDRGNYGYTF.